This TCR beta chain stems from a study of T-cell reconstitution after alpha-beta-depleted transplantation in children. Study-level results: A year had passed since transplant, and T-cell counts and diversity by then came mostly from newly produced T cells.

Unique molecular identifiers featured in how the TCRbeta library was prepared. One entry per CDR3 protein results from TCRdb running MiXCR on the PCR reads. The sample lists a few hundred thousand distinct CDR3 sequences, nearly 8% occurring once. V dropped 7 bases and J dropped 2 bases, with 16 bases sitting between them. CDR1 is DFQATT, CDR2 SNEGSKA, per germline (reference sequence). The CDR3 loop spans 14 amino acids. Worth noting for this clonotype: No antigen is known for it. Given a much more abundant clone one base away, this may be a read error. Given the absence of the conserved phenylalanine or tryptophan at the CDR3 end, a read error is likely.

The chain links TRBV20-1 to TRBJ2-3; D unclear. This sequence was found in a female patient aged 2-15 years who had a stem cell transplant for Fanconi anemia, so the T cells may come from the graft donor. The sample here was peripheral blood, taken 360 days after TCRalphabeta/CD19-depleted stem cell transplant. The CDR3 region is CSEGPKLTTDTQYY. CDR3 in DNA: TGCAGTGAAGGGCCAAAGCTTACCACAGATACGCAGTATTAT.